This TCR beta chain emerged from a study of cytomegalovirus exposure and HLA in healthy donors. General study points: Common viral pathogens seemed to be connected with several of the most significant clusters, according to a later analysis.

The CDR3 spans 12 residues. Between the trimmed V and J ends, which lost 3 bases and 8 bases, there was a span of 10 bases. In germline, CDR1 is SGHTA, CDR2 FQGNSA. The study ran its PCR with 60 Vbeta and 13 Jbeta primers. Assay used: immunoSEQ multiplex PCR; TCRdb lists only in-frame clones, some missing. The data contain 100,000 to 150,000 clones, 65% to 80% of them singletons. In regard to this clone: Its antigen remains unknown.

This clonotype was obtained from a woman aged 60-75 years in good health and CMV-seropositive. The sample consisted of PBMCs. The V call is TRBV7-2, the J call TRBJ1-2; D uncertain. CDR3 nucleotide sequence: TGTGCCAGCAGCTTGGCAGTGGAGGGCTACACCTTC. Amino acids: CASSLAVEGYTF. The variable domain in full, with the rest retrieved from reference TRBV7-2 and TRBJ1-2, is GAGVSQSPSNKVTEKGKDVELRCDPISGHTALYWYRQSLGQGLEFLIYFQGNSAPDKSGLPSDRFSAERTGGSVSTLTIQRTQQEDSAVYLCASSLAVEGYTFGSGTRLTVV.